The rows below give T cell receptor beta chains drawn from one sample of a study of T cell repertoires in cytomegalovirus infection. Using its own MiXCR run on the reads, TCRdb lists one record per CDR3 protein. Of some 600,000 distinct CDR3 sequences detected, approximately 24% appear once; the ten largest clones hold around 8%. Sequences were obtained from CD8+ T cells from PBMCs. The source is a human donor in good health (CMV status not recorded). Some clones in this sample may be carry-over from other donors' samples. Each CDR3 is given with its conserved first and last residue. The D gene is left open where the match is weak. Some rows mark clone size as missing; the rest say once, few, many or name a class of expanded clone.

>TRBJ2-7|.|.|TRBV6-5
CASSYFGLYEQYF
TGTGCCAGCAGTTACTTTGGGTTGTACGAGCAGTACTTC
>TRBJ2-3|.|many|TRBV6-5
CASSYSGTATDTQYF
TGTGCCAGCAGTTATAGCGGGACAGCCACAGATACGCAGTATTTT
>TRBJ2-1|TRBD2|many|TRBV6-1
CASSEGGSGSYNEQFF
TGTGCCAGCAGTGAAGGTGGGAGCGGGAGCTACAATGAGCAGTTCTTC
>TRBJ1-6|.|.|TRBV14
CASSQVMGVGKRVGSPLHF
TGTGCCAGCAGCCAAGTGATGGGAGTAGGGAAGAGAGTGGGTTCACCCCTCCACTTT
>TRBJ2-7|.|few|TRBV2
CASSEYRPSSYEQYF
TGTGCCAGCAGTGAGTACAGACCAAGCTCCTACGAGCAGTACTTC
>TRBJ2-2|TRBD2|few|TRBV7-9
CASSPLAAGELFF
TGTGCCAGCAGCCCCCTAGCGGCCGGGGAGCTGTTTTTT
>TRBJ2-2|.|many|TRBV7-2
CASSGGELFF
TGTGCCAGCAGCGGCGGGGAGCTGTTTTTT
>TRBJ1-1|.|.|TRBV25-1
CASSEFQNTEAFF
TGTGCCAGCAGTGAATTCCAGAACACTGAAGCTTTCTTT
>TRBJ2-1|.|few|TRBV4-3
CASSQDRAGFYNEQFF
TGCGCCAGCAGCCAAGATAGGGCGGGGTTCTACAATGAGCAGTTCTTC
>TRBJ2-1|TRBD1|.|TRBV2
CTSTETGEHNEQFF
TGTACCAGCACCGAGACAGGGGAGCACAATGAGCAGTTCTTC
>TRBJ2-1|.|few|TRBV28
CASSFRGINEQFF
TGTGCCAGCAGTTTTAGGGGAATCAATGAGCAGTTCTTC
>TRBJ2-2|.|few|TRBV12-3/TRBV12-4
CASSFIVQGHTGELFF
TGTGCCAGCAGTTTCATCGTACAGGGACACACCGGGGAGCTGTTTTTT
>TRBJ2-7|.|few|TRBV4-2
CASSQAGSYEQYF
TGTGCCAGCAGCCAAGCTGGCAGCTACGAGCAGTACTTC
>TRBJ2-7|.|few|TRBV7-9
CASSRTTRPEQYF
TGTGCCAGCAGCCGGACTACCCGCCCCGAGCAGTACTTC
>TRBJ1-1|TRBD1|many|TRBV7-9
CASRPRHRGPGVNTEAFF
TGTGCCAGCAGACCCCGTCACAGGGGGCCTGGGGTCAACACTGAAGCTTTCTTT
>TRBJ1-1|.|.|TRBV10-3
CAIRVPGEETEAFF
TGTGCCATCAGGGTACCAGGGGAAGAGACTGAAGCTTTCTTT
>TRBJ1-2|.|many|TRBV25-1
CASTMTGYYGYTF
TGTGCCAGCACCATGACAGGCTATTATGGCTACACCTTC
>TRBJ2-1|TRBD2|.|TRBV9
CASSGPALPSGSYNEQFF
TGTGCCAGCAGCGGCCCGGCCCTTCCTAGCGGTTCCTACAATGAGCAGTTCTTC
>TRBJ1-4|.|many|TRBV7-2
CASSGDWEKLFF
TGTGCCAGCTCTGGGGATTGGGAAAAACTGTTTTTT
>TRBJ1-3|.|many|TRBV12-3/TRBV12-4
CASSRPLGGLSGNTIYF
TGTGCCAGCAGCCGCCCGCTTGGGGGGCTCTCTGGAAACACCATATATTTT
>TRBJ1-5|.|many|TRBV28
CASRTRGSNQPQHF
TGTGCCAGCAGGACCAGGGGAAGCAATCAGCCCCAGCATTTT
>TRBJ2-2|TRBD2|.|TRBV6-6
CASTSFTGLAGTGELFF
TGTGCCAGCACCTCATTCACGGGACTAGCGGGCACCGGGGAGCTGTTTTTT
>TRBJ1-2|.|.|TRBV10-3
CAIPNTSMGYTF
TGTGCCATCCCTAATACGTCTATGGGCTACACCTTC
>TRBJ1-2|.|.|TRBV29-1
CSVTQGDYGYTF
TGCAGCGTAACACAGGGAGACTATGGCTACACCTTC
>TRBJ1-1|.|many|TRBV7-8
CASSLGTQTEAFF
TGTGCCAGCAGCTTGGGGACACAGACTGAAGCTTTCTTT
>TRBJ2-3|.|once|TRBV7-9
CASSFIGRMDDTQYF
TGTGCCAGCAGCTTTATTGGCAGAATGGACGATACGCAGTATTTT
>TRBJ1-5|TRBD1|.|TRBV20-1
CSARDSQERAQHF
TGCAGTGCTCGGGACAGCCAGGAACGAGCCCAGCATTTT
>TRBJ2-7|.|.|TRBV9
CASSPGQRSSYEQYF
TGTGCCAGCAGCCCAGGACAGAGGTCTTCCTACGAGCAGTACTTC
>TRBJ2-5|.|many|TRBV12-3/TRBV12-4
CASSLGLGPQETQYF
TGTGCCAGCAGTTTAGGTTTGGGTCCTCAAGAGACCCAGTACTTC
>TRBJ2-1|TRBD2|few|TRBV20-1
CSARNVAGAIYNEQFF
TGCAGTGCTAGGAACGTAGCGGGGGCGATCTACAATGAGCAGTTCTTC
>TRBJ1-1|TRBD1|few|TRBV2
CASRGTRDSLNTEAFF
TGTGCCAGCAGGGGCACCCGGGACAGCCTGAACACTGAAGCTTTCTTT
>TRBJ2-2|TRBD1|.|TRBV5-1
CASSFPSDRADTGELFF
TGCGCCAGCAGCTTCCCGTCGGACAGGGCAGACACCGGGGAGCTGTTTTTT
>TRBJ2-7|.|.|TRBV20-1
CSARGSSSYEQYF
TGCAGTGCTAGGGGGTCGAGCTCCTACGAGCAGTACTTC
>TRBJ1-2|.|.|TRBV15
CATSRAADNFPF
TGTGCCACCAGCAGAGCGGCTGATAATTTTCCCTTC
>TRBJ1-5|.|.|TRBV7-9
CASSLGGTSQPQHF
TGTGCCAGCAGCTTAGGCGGGACAAGTCAGCCCCAGCATTTT
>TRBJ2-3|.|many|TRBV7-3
CASSFGGSTVDTQYF
TGTGCCAGCAGCTTTGGGGGTTCGACAGTAGATACGCAGTATTTT
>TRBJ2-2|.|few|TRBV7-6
CASSVTGPGELFF
TGTGCCAGCAGCGTCACGGGGCCCGGGGAGCTGTTTTTT
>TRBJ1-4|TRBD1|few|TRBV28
CASSLRGQYEKLFF
TGTGCCAGCAGTTTAAGGGGGCAATATGAAAAACTGTTTTTT
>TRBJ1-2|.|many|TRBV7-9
CASSQSLVYGYTF
TGTGCCAGCAGCCAAAGTTTGGTGTATGGCTACACCTTC
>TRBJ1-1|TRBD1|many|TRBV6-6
CASSPKQGTNTEAFF
TGTGCCAGCAGTCCAAAACAGGGGACGAACACTGAAGCTTTCTTT
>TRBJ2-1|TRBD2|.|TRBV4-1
CASCGAGGGDWNKQFF
TGCGCCAGCTGCGGCGCGGGCGGGGGGGATTGGAATAAGCAGTTCTTC
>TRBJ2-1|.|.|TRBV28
CASSSRVRYNEQFF
TGTGCCAGCAGTTCTAGGGTTCGCTACAATGAGCAGTTCTTC
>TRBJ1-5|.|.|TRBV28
CASSLWLTSNQPQHF
TGTGCCAGCAGTTTATGGTTAACGAGCAATCAGCCCCAGCATTTT
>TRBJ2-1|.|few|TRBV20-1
CSARDRGTPFNEQFF
TGCAGTGCTAGAGATAGGGGGACCCCCTTCAATGAGCAGTTCTTC
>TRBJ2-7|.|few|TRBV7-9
CASTPGTSLYEQYF
TGTGCCAGCACCCCCGGGACAAGCCTCTACGAGCAGTACTTC
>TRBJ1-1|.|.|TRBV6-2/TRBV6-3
CASSYSRLRVEEMNTEAFF
TGTGCCAGCAGTTACTCGAGGTTAAGGGTAGAAGAAATGAACACTGAAGCTTTCTTT
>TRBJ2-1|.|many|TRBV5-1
CASSLGYEQFF
TGTGCCAGCAGCTTAGGCTATGAGCAGTTCTTC
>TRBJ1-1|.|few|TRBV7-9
CASSWDGLGPEAFF
TGTGCCAGCAGCTGGGACGGATTAGGGCCTGAAGCTTTCTTT
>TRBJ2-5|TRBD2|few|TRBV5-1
CASSGGGVAVVETQYF
TGCGCCAGCAGCGGGGGGGGTGTAGCGGTGGTGGAGACCCAGTACTTC
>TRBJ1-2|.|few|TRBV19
CASSIGELDGYTF
TGTGCCAGTAGTATAGGGGAGTTGGATGGCTACACCTTC
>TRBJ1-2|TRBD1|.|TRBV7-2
CASRTGTGTLPNYGYTF
TGTGCCAGCAGGACCGGGACAGGAACCCTCCCGAACTATGGCTACACCTTC
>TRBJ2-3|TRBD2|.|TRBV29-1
CSVEDRHGGSTDTQYF
TGCAGCGTTGAAGATCGGCACGGGGGGTCAACAGATACGCAGTATTTT
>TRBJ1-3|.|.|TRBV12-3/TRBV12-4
CASILGGISGNTIYF
TGTGCCAGCATCTTGGGGGGAATCTCTGGAAACACCATATATTTT
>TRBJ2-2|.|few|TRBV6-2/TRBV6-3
CASSQLQENTGELFF
TGTGCCAGCAGCCAGCTGCAGGAGAACACCGGGGAGCTGTTTTTT
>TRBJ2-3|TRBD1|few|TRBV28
CASSSKGTGGTDTQYF
TGTGCCAGCAGTTCCAAGGGGACAGGGGGCACAGATACGCAGTATTTT
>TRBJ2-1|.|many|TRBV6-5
CASSFVPSSYNEQFF
TGTGCCAGCAGTTTTGTCCCGAGCTCCTACAATGAGCAGTTCTTC